The 12 T cell receptor beta chains given below trace back to one sample, sequenced in a study of blood T cell repertoires in COVID-19 (dated by TCRdb to the early 2020s). The method was the immunoSEQ multiplex PCR assay. Sourced from immuneACCESS, this table was stored by TCRdb with only in-frame sequences that have V and J called. A share of the clones is absent; for the studies checked, an unresolved V gene accounts for under half, and the remainder has no known explanation. The sample table lists approximately 210,000 clones, roughly 76% of them with a count of one. The ten largest clones take up around 5% of the sample. The sequenced sample was peripheral blood. These receptors all come from a human donor in a cohort sampled during active COVID-19.

The gene calls are TRBV6-5 and TRBJ2-7, with 8 nucleotides matching TRBD2. The CDR3 runs 14 residues. Trimming cost V 2 bases and J 4 bases; bases outside gene matches: 4. Germline V gene data show CDR1 as MNHEY and CDR2 as SVGAGI. The CDR3 region has the DNA TGTGCCAGCAGTTACGGGTTAGCGGGGTACGAGCAGTACTTC. Translated, it gives CASSYGLAGYEQYF.

This clone appeared once. This sequence joins TRBV5-1 and TRBJ2-7; 9 bases map to TRBD2. CDR1 and CDR2 (germline): SGHRS, YFSETQ. This CDR3 is 17 amino acids long. V lost 1 base and J lost 3; bases outside the gene matches: 11. The CDR3 region has the DNA TGCGCCAGCAGCTTGCAATCTAGCGGGAACCGCTTCTACGAGCAGTACTTC. Encoded protein: CASSLQSSGNRFYEQYF.

The chain couples TRBV4-3 to TRBJ1-4; maybe TRBD1 (5 bases). From germline, CDR1 is LGHNA and CDR2 YSLEER. The ends were cut back, 2 bases at V and 7 bases at J, with 11 bases in the middle. The CDR3 consists of 14 residues. This CDR3 reads CASSQSGYGEKLFF. The CDR3 bases are TGCGCCAGCAGCCAATCAGGGTACGGTGAAAAACTGTTTTTT.

The chain recombines TRBV7-9 with TRBJ2-7, with 9 bases fitting TRBD1. The CDR3 contains 14 residues. CDR1 is SEHNR and CDR2 is FQNEAQ in the germline V gene (reference sequence). V lost 4 bases and J lost 6; bases outside the gene matches: 7. DNA for the CDR3: TGTGCCAGCAGCTCCCCCGGGACAGGGTTCGAGCAGTACTTC. This encodes CASSSPGTGFEQYF.

There are a few counts of this clone. The rearrangement links TRBV18 to TRBJ2-7; TRBD2 is a possible D gene (6 bases). Trimming removed 3 bases at V and 2 bases at J, with 14 bases between. Germline values: CDR1 KGHSH, CDR2 LQKENI. There are 15 residues in the CDR3. Here the CDR3 reads CASSPRDSFPYEQYF. The CDR3 coding sequence is TGTGCCAGCTCACCTAGGGACTCCTTTCCCTACGAGCAGTACTTC.

The chain recombines TRBV15 with TRBJ2-3; TRBD1 is a possible D gene (6 bases). V gave up 1 base and J gave up 0 bases, with 11 bases separating them. Germline CDR1 LNHNV, CDR2 YYDKDF (reference sequence). There are 16 residues in the CDR3. In DNA, the CDR3 is TGTGCCACCAGCAGAGTGGGGGCCGCTAGCACAGATACGCAGTATTTT. The encoded protein is CATSRVGAASTDTQYF.

V and J are TRBV11-3 and TRBJ2-1; 8 bases line up with TRBD2. V lost 0 bases, J lost 0 bases, and 1 base stayed unmatched. This CDR3 has 16 amino acids. In germline, CDR1 is SGHNT, CDR2 YENEEA. The CDR3 region has the DNA TGTGCCAGCAGCTTAGAGGGGACTAGCTCCTACAATGAGCAGTTCTTC. Amino acids: CASSLEGTSSYNEQFF.

The table lists this clone with a count of one. CDR3 residues: CAWSETGTASYEQYF. The DNA of the CDR3 is TGTGCCTGGAGTGAGACCGGGACAGCCTCCTACGAGCAGTACTTC. The chain has TRBV30 and TRBJ2-7, with 7 bases fitting TRBD1. This CDR3 region has 15 residues. The germline gives CDR1 GTSNPN, CDR2 SVGIG (reference sequence). With V trimmed by 1 base and J by 0 bases, 6 bases remained unmatched.

This clone was observed many times. Other DNA sequences in this specimen translate into the identical CDR3. The chain joins TRBV15 to TRBJ1-5; D remains ambiguous. Trimming stripped 1 base from V and 0 bases from J, with 10 bases between. CDR3 length equals 16 residues. Germline CDR1 is LNHNV and CDR2 is YYDKDF (reference sequence). The CDR3 loop is CATSRGGRDSNQPQHF. CDR3 DNA: TGTGCCACCAGCAGAGGAGGGAGGGATAGCAATCAGCCCCAGCATTTT.

The count of this clone is one. V and J are TRBV28 and TRBJ2-7; 8 nucleotides align to TRBD2. Germline V gives CDR1 MDHEN, CDR2 SYDVKM. The CDR3 is made up of 15 amino acids. V was clipped by 6 bases and J by 1 base; unmatched bases: 8. The CDR3 DNA reads TGTGCCAGCAGGGACAGCGGGAGAGCTTCCTACGAGCAGTACTTC. This encodes CASRDSGRASYEQYF.

The V gene is TRBV6-1, the J gene TRBJ2-1, with TRBD2 identical over 9 bases. J was trimmed by 4 bases and V by 3 bases; bases with no gene match: 4. Germline values: CDR1 MNHNS, CDR2 SASEGT. This CDR3 contains 15 residues. CDR3 nucleotides: TGTGCCAGCAGTGATATAGCGGGAGATTACAATGAGCAGTTCTTC. This gives the protein CASSDIAGDYNEQFF.

The chain combines TRBV28 with TRBJ2-7; 8 bases are shared with TRBD2. The CDR3 length is 14 residues. CDR1 is MDHEN, CDR2 SYDVKM, per germline. V lost 7 bases to trimming and J lost 2 bases; unmatched junction nucleotides: 7. The CDR3 loop is CASKDSGIAYEQYF. The CDR3 nucleotides read TGTGCCAGCAAAGATAGCGGGATCGCCTACGAGCAGTACTTC.